This T cell receptor beta chain derives from a study of identical twins. This clonotype appeared many times. One entry per CDR3 protein results from TCRdb running MiXCR on the 5' RACE reads. The table lists roughly 720,000 distinct CDR3 sequences, 18% of them singletons, with around 14% in the top ten. The germline CDR1 and CDR2 sequences are SGHNT and YYREEE (reference sequence). The germline V and J ends were trimmed by 2 bases and 0 bases, with 5 bases remaining between them. This CDR3 contains 14 residues. The data also belong to a second study, concerning T cells expressing NK-cell markers. As reported in that work: Five or six of the donors carried dominant NKG2C+ clonotypes that took up roughly 1.0-7.0% of their CD8+ T cells.

The J gene is TRBJ2-2, the V gene TRBV5-4; D is uncertain. This receptor was identified in a young woman in good health. The sample consisted of PBMCs. CDR3 sequence reads: CASSFHTNTGELFF. CDR3 nucleotide sequence: TGTGCCAGCAGCTTCCACACGAACACCGGGGAGCTGTTTTTT.